Presented here are 9 T cell receptor beta chains from one specimen sequenced in a study of human versus mouse CDR3 diversity and MHC coevolution (dated by TCRdb to the late 2010s). Library preparation was by the immunoSEQ multiplex PCR assay. Not all clones reach the TCRdb copy of this immuneACCESS table, which keeps in-frame sequences only. Checked studies attribute under half of the gap to unresolved V genes and leave the rest unexplained. This sample is represented by tens of thousands of clones; approximately 94% of them were singletons. Approximately 19% of the sample is held by the ten biggest clonotypes. The sequenced sample consisted of naive CD4+ T cells from blood. Read against the paper, the sample's cell subset or site label means: CD45RO-negative CD62L-positive naive CD4 T cells. Receptors originate from a person between 55 and 69 years old in good health.

The count of this clone is one. The rearrangement links TRBV6-5 to TRBJ2-1; perhaps TRBD2 as D (5 bases). Germline assignment: CDR1 MNHEY and CDR2 SVGAGI. V shed 5 bases and J shed 12 bases, with 11 bases lying between them. The CDR3 covers 11 residues. In DNA, the CDR3 is TGTGCCAGCAGTGAACGGGGTCGGCAGTTCTTC. Its translation is CASSERGRQFF.

The chain uses TRBV6-5 and TRBJ1-1; 11 bases are a match to TRBD1. The CDR3 loop spans 14 amino acids. Losses at the gene ends were 8 bases for V and 7 bases for J; bases not matched to a gene: 9. From germline, CDR1 is MNHEY and CDR2 SVGAGI. The CDR3 DNA follows: TGTGCCAGCCGGGACAGGGGGTCCAGGGGTGAAGCTTTCTTT. It yields the protein CASRDRGSRGEAFF.

The gene calls are TRBV5-1 and TRBJ1-1; 10 nucleotides align to TRBD1. CDR3 length equals 15 residues. V gave up 4 bases and J gave up 3 bases; unmatched junction bases: 6. Germline loops: CDR1 SGHRS, CDR2 YFSETQ. CDR3 amino acids: CASSPQGQGYTEAFF. The CDR3 DNA sequence: TGCGCCAGCAGCCCCCAGGGACAGGGGTACACTGAAGCTTTCTTT.

This clone is a singleton in its sample. The chain has TRBV5-1 and TRBJ2-5; 7 bases agree with TRBD2. Germline lookup yields CDR1 SGHRS and CDR2 YFSETQ. Trimming at V came to 4 bases and at J to 5 bases, leaving 14 bases not matched to a gene. This CDR3 region has 16 residues. The CDR3 DNA reads as TGCGCCAGCAGCCCCTCCGGGTCGGGAGGAGGGGAGACCCAGTACTTC. This encodes CASSPSGSGGGETQYF. The full variable domain, completed using reference TRBV5-1 and TRBJ2-5, is KAGVTQTPRYLIKTRGQQVTLSCSPISGHRSVSWYQQTPGQGLQFLFEYFSETQRNKGNFPGRFSGRQFSNSRSEMNVSTLELGDSALYLCASSPSGSGGGETQYFGPGTRLLVL.

The J gene is TRBJ2-2, the V gene TRBV7-3; 9 nucleotides agree with TRBD2. The CDR3 is made up of 16 amino acids. V lost 2 bases and J lost 4; bases outside the gene matches: 5. Per germline, CDR1 SGHTA and CDR2 FQGTGA. CDR3 protein: CASSLAGGPATGELFF. Written as DNA, the CDR3 is TGTGCCAGCAGCTTAGCGGGAGGGCCGGCCACCGGGGAGCTGTTTTTT.

The chain is built from TRBV27 and TRBJ2-5, with D possibly matching TRBD1 (5 bases). The J call may be mistaken, given a closer DNA end match to TRBJ2-7. CDR3 length: 14 amino acids. Per germline, CDR1 MNHEY and CDR2 SMNVEV (reference sequence). CDR3 nucleotides: TGTGCCAGCAGTTGGCTACAGGATCCCTACGAGCAGTACTTC. This sequence encodes CASSWLQDPYEQYF.

This clone was seen just once. The J gene is TRBJ2-3, the V gene TRBV11-3; 7 bases agree with TRBD2. With V trimmed by 5 bases and J by 0 bases, 5 bases remained unmatched. Germline CDR1 is SGHNT and CDR2 is YENEEA. This CDR3 is built from 15 residues. The CDR3 spells CASSLGRESTDTQYF. CDR3 DNA: TGTGCCAGCAGCCTAGGGCGGGAGAGCACAGATACGCAGTATTTT. The whole variable domain, remainder taken from reference TRBV11-3 and TRBJ2-3, is EAGVVQSPRYKIIEKKQPVAFWCNPISGHNTLYWYLQNLGQGPELLIRYENEEAVDDSQLPKDRFSAERLKGVDSTLKIQPAELGDSAVYLCASSLGRESTDTQYFGPGTRLTVL.

The chain carries TRBV5-1 and TRBJ2-7, with D maybe TRBD2 (6 bases). The CDR3 loop spans 14 amino acids. Germline CDR1 and CDR2: SGHRS and YFSETQ. Deletions cut 4 bases from V and 3 bases from J, with 14 bases between. In DNA form, the CDR3 reads TGCGCCAGCAGCGGGGGGTTTCTGGACTACGAGCAGTACTTC. Translated, it gives CASSGGFLDYEQYF.

The chain is built from TRBV5-1 and TRBJ2-7, with 15 bases identical to TRBD2. Trimming removed 4 bases from V and 6 bases from J; junction bases left unmatched: 11. CDR1 is SGHRS and CDR2 is YFSETQ in the germline V gene. The CDR3 loop spans 17 amino acids. CDR3 in DNA: TGCGCCAGCAGCCCGGGTGGGGGACTAGCGGGAGGCAGCGAGCAGTACTTC. Translating it yields CASSPGGGLAGGSEQYF. Full variable domain (rest looked up from reference TRBV5-1 and TRBJ2-7): KAGVTQTPRYLIKTRGQQVTLSCSPISGHRSVSWYQQTPGQGLQFLFEYFSETQRNKGNFPGRFSGRQFSNSRSEMNVSTLELGDSALYLCASSPGGGLAGGSEQYFGPGTRLTVT.